This T cell receptor beta chain was obtained from a study of blood T cells in healthy people across ages. Study background: Every two T cells gave about one barcoded beta molecule via template switching.

This CDR3 contains 17 residues. A word on this clonotype: Its antigen remains unidentified.

Isolation per sample recovered at least 7 million PBMCs. The study's findings and limits: The study found more naive CD4+ cells and higher diversity in long-lived than aged donors.

The second PCR ran about 6 to 12 cycles with a sample-barcoded 5' primer and J-beta primers. Each cDNA molecule, via a template-switch adaptor with 12 random nucleotides, was tagged. TCRdb passed the 5' RACE reads through MiXCR, listing each CDR3 protein once. Of about 640,000 distinct CDR3 sequences listed, 45% to 65% were seen once; the top ten hold about two fifths. The chain employs TRBV21-1 and TRBJ2-7; the D call in the table, TRBD1, was not verified against the DNA. TRBV21-1 is classified as a pseudogene. Sequencing was done on a sample of blood. This TCR was sampled from a man aged 60 to 75 in good health. Written as DNA, the CDR3 is TGTGCCAGCAGCAAAGTCCCTGGACAGAAAACCTCCTACGAGCAGTACTTC. Translating it yields CASSKVPGQKTSYEQYF.